This TCR beta chain was found in a study of T cells expressing NK-cell markers. Overall study context: Sequencing of TCR beta repertoires drew on sorted CD3+CD56+NKG2C+, CD3+CD56+NKG2C- and CD3+CD56-NKG2C+ T cells. Out of eight donors sequenced, seven tested HCMV-seropositive and the remaining one seronegative.

TCR beta libraries carry UMIs added by 5'RACE template switching. TCRdb reprocessed the 5' RACE reads, keeping one entry per CDR3 protein, no DNA. This sample contains about 550,000 distinct CDR3 sequences. In germline, CDR1 is DFQATT, CDR2 SNEGSKA (reference sequence). This CDR3 spans 16 amino acids. The specimen was blood T cells: a sorted CD56 or NKG2C T cell subset, CD4+ or CD8+ T cells, or bulk PBMC T cells (not recorded which). This clonotype was obtained from a man between 18 and 29 years old in good health. The chain links TRBV20-1 to TRBJ1-1; the TCRdb call, TRBD1, lacks DNA for checking. CDR3: CSARDRDQGANTEAFF.